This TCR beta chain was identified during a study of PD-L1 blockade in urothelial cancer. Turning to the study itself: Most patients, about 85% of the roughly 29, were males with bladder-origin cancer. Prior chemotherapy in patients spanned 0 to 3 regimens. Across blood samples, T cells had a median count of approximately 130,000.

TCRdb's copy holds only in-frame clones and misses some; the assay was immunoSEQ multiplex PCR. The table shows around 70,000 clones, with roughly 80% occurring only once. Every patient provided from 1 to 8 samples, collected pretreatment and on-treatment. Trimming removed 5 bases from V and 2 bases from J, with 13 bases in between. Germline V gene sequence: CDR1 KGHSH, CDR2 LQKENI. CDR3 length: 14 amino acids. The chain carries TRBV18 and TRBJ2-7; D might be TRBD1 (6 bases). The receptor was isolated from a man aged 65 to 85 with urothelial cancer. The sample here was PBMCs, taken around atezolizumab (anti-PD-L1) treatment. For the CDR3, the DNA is TGTGCCAGCTCAGTGGGGGCCTTGGCCTACGAGCAGTACTTC. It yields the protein CASSVGALAYEQYF.